This T cell receptor beta chain is from a study of beta chain features in type 1 diabetes. Overall study context: When patients were set against healthy donors, age, gender and cell yields were similar. In all, around 100 million sorted cells from all samples were analyzed.

Germline loops: CDR1 MDHEN, CDR2 SYDVKM. J gave up 4 bases and V 5 bases, and 9 bases lay outside the gene matches. The length of the CDR3 is 18 residues. Whole-study findings and limits: Among patients with Type 1 diabetes, TCRB CDR3s were moderately but significantly shorter in every one of the four CD4+ subsets.

As every portion of the isolated RNA was reverse transcribed, the sequencing read expressed TCRB transcripts. Assay: immunoSEQ multiplex PCR; the TCRdb copy retains only in-frame clones and omits some. The table shows 310,000 or so clones, with approximately 15% occurring only once. This clone was seen only a few times. Its antigen is as yet unknown. Sequenced: naive CD4+ T cells from blood. The TCR sequence derives from a man between 18 and 35 years old with type 1 diabetes. The chain links TRBV28 to TRBJ2-1, with 15 bases aligning to TRBD2. CDR3 residues: CASSPTGLAGGTYNEQFF. The CDR3 region has the DNA TGTGCCAGCAGTCCGACCGGACTAGCGGGAGGGACGTACAATGAGCAGTTCTTC.